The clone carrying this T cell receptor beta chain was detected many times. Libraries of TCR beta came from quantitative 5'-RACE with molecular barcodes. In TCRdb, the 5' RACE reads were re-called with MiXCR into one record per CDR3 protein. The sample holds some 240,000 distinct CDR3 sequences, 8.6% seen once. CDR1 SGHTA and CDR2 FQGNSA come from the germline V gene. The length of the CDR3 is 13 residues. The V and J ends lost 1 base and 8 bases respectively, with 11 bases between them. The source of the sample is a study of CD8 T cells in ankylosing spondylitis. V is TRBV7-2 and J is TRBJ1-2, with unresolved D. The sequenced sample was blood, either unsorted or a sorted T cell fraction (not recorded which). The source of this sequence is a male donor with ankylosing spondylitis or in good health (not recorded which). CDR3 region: CASSLETLGGYTF. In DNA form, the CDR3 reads TGTGCCAGCAGCTTAGAGACGCTGGGGGGCTACACCTTC. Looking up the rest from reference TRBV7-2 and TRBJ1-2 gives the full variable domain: GAGVSQSPSNKVTEKGKDVELRCDPISGHTALYWYRQSLGQGLEFLIYFQGNSAPDKSGLPSDRFSAERTGGSVSTLTIQRTQQEDSAVYLCASSLETLGGYTFGSGTRLTVV.